A single TCR beta chain is shown here with its context. Its specificity is unknown. Method: immunoSEQ multiplex PCR; TCRdb's copy keeps in-frame clones and lacks some. The table has around 120,000 clones, 75% to 90% seen once. The record originates from a study of identifying expanded T cells in peripheral blood. No infections or other immune events were documented during collection. Study-level points and caveats: Clone count variance between roughly 2-week samples rose with total template count.

The CDR3 totals 13 residues. Germline CDR1 is LNHDA and CDR2 is SQIVND (reference sequence). Trimming took off 7 bases at V and 6 bases at J, with 13 bases between the two ends. This chain connects TRBV19 to TRBJ2-4, with a tentative D call TRBD2 (6 bases). The sequence came from a person aged 18 to 70 in good health. The material sequenced was blood. DNA for the CDR3: TGTGCCAGTACCGGGGGATGGAGAAACATTCAGTACTTC. Its translation is CASTGGWRNIQYF.